This TCR beta chain was captured by sequencing in a study of CD8 T cells in ankylosing spondylitis. TCRdb processed the 5' RACE reads anew with MiXCR; each CDR3 protein has one entry. The sample consists of 450,000 to 550,000 distinct CDR3 sequences, over 4% of them appearing once. As for this clonotype: Its target is unknown. At one of its ends the junction is not consistent with the germline gene, which may arise from a read error.

General observations from the study: For ankylosing spondylitis blood, a TCR beta motif of under ten highly homologous variants appeared characteristic. Reportedly, matched ankylosing spondylitis synovial fluid was significantly enriched for disease-linked clones.

CDR3 length: 17 amino acids. In germline, CDR1 is SGHAT, CDR2 FQNNGV. The sequencing input was blood, either unsorted or a sorted T cell fraction (not recorded which). The clonotype comes from a male donor with ankylosing spondylitis. The V gene is TRBV11-2, the J gene TRBJ2-1; 14 bases fit TRBD2. In DNA form, the CDR3 reads TGTGCCAGCAGGACTAGCGGGAGGGCCCTCTCCCACAATGAGCAGTTCTTC. It specifies CASRTSGRALSHNEQFF. The variable domain in full, with the rest retrieved from reference TRBV11-2 and TRBJ2-1, is EAGVAQSPRYKIIEKRQSVAFWCNPISGHATLYWYQQILGQGPKLLIQFQNNGVVDDSQLPKDRFSAERLKGVDSTLKIQPAKLEDSAVYLCASRTSGRALSHNEQFFGPGTRLTVL.